The 11 T cell receptor beta chains below all came from one sample that was sequenced in a study of blood T cell repertoires in COVID-19. The protocol was immunoSEQ multiplex PCR, while the TCRdb copy is restricted to in-frame clones and leaves out a portion. The table shows around 260,000 clones, with 80% to 90% occurring only once. What was sequenced was peripheral blood. The origin of the receptors is a man aged 60 to 69 with acute or convalescent COVID-19.

This clone was counted a single time. The chain uses TRBV19 and TRBJ1-6, with 8 bases matching TRBD1. Trimming cost V 10 bases and J 6 bases; bases outside gene matches: 5. This CDR3 spans 13 amino acids. From germline, CDR1 is LNHDA and CDR2 SQIVND (reference sequence). CDR3 sequence: CATSDRVNSPLHF. For the CDR3, the DNA is TGTGCCACTTCGGACAGGGTTAATTCACCCCTCCACTTT.

The CDR3 DNA reads TGTGCCTCCGCCGGGATGGCTGAAGCTTTCTTT. The encoded protein is CASAGMAEAFF. The V and J genes are TRBV2 and TRBJ1-1; D ambiguous. CDR1 SNHLY and CDR2 FYNNEI come from the germline V gene. The CDR3 contains 11 residues. Trimming removed 11 bases from V and 6 bases from J, with 13 bases in between.

The rearrangement links TRBV28 to TRBJ1-5; D is unclear. Trimming took off 1 base at V and 3 bases at J, with 10 bases between the two ends. The CDR3 runs to 15 residues. Germline V gene sequence: CDR1 MDHEN, CDR2 SYDVKM. CDR3 sequence (DNA): TGTGCCAGCAGTTTATTCGTCAGGAACAATCAGCCCCAGCATTTT. Translated: CASSLFVRNNQPQHF.

This chain uses TRBV5-1 with TRBJ2-2; 10 bases are shared with TRBD2. V shed 4 bases, J shed 6 bases, and the junction held 12 bases outside the gene matches. Germline V lookup: CDR1 SGHRS, CDR2 YFSETQ. The CDR3 extends over 17 amino acids. The CDR3, as DNA: TGCGCCAGCAGCAGAGGCAGCGGGGGGGCCCGACCCGGGGAGCTGTTTTTT. This translates into CASSRGSGGARPGELFF.

The chain recombines TRBV29-1 with TRBJ1-4; TRBD1 is a possible D gene (5 bases). Germline V gene data show CDR1 as SQVTM and CDR2 as ANQGSEA. Trimming stripped 7 bases from V and 4 bases from J, with 10 bases between. The CDR3 is 12 residues long. Written as DNA, the CDR3 is TGCAGCGCGGGACGGGATAATGAAAAACTGTTTTTT. Residues: CSAGRDNEKLFF.

The V gene is TRBV4-1, the J gene TRBJ2-5; tentative D call: TRBD2 (6 bases). The CDR3 spans 13 residues. Germline CDR1 MGHRA, CDR2 YSYEKL. Trimming removed 4 bases at V and 5 bases at J, with 11 bases between. CDR3 sequence (DNA): TGCGCCAGCAGCCCGCGGGGCGTGGAGACCCAGTACTTC. Translated: CASSPRGVETQYF.

This sequence joins TRBV28 and TRBJ2-7, with TRBD1 matching over 7 bases. CDR3 length equals 15 residues. Germline V CDR1 and CDR2: MDHEN, SYDVKM. V lost 4 bases, J lost 0 bases, and 6 bases stayed unmatched. The DNA for the CDR3 is TGTGCCAGCAGTTGGACAGGTTCCAGCTCCTACGAGCAGTACTTC. Translated: CASSWTGSSSYEQYF.

The V and J genes are TRBV5-6 and TRBJ2-5, with D uncertain. V lost 2 bases to trimming and J lost 5 bases, with 7 bases between them. Germline V gene sequence: CDR1 SGHDT, CDR2 YYEEEE. The CDR3 is made up of 12 amino acids. The CDR3 sequence: CASSFGYETQYF. For the CDR3, the DNA is TGTGCCAGCAGCTTCGGTTATGAGACCCAGTACTTC.

The chain recombines TRBV18 with TRBJ2-2; 9 bases align to TRBD2. This CDR3 is built from 17 residues. Trimming cost V 3 bases and J 5 bases; bases outside gene matches: 10. In germline, CDR1 is KGHSH, CDR2 LQKENI. CDR3 amino acids: CASSPRSSGRGTGELFF. CDR3 nucleotides: TGTGCCAGCTCACCCCGAAGTAGCGGGAGAGGGACCGGGGAGCTGTTTTTT.

This rearrangement joins TRBV10-2 to TRBJ2-2, with a tentative D call TRBD1 (6 bases). CDR3 length equals 14 residues. V lost 4 bases, J lost 2 bases, and 8 bases lay in between. The germline gives CDR1 WSHSY, CDR2 SAAADI. The CDR3 region is CASSGQANTGELFF. For the CDR3, the DNA is TGCGCCAGCAGTGGACAGGCAAACACCGGGGAGCTGTTTTTT.

The V call is TRBV7-2, the J call TRBJ1-3, with 8 positions matching TRBD1. The V segment lost 5 bases and the J segment 2 bases; nucleotides outside the gene matches: 8. The V gene's germline CDR1 is SGHTA and CDR2 FQGNSA. This CDR3 comprises 16 residues. The CDR3 here is CASSLFGQGPGNTIYF. The CDR3 region has the DNA TGTGCCAGCAGCCTTTTTGGACAGGGTCCTGGAAACACCATATATTTT.